These 10 T cell receptor beta chains originate from one sample sequenced in a study of blood T cell repertoires in COVID-19. Assay: immunoSEQ multiplex PCR; the TCRdb copy retains only in-frame clones and omits some. The table lists some 130,000 clones, around 89% of them singletons, with roughly a sixth in the top ten. The sequencing sample was made of peripheral blood. The receptor set was obtained from a man between 50 and 59 years old with active or convalescent COVID-19.

The genes are TRBV11-3 and TRBJ1-1, with D possibly TRBD1 on 5 matching bases. CDR1 and CDR2 (germline): SGHNT, YENEEA. The CDR3 covers 14 residues. Trimming cost V 3 bases and J 1 base, with 9 bases left between them. The CDR3 here is CASSLSGQNTEAFF. Here the CDR3 DNA reads TGTGCCAGCAGCTTGTCAGGACAGAACACTGAAGCTTTCTTT.

This sequence joins TRBV19 and TRBJ1-6; TRBD1 matches at 7 bases. Germline loops: CDR1 LNHDA, CDR2 SQIVND (reference sequence). The CDR3 loop spans 15 amino acids. The J segment lost 7 bases and the V segment lost 4 bases, leaving 7 bases of the junction unmatched. Here the CDR3 DNA reads TGTGCCAGTAGTACTTCACAGGGGTGGAATTCACCCCTCCACTTT. Protein: CASSTSQGWNSPLHF.

The gene calls are TRBV10-1 and TRBJ1-2, with TRBD1 matching over 8 bases. The CDR3 runs to 14 residues. Germline CDR1 and CDR2: WNHNN and SYGVQD (reference sequence). Losses at the gene ends were 5 bases for V and 3 bases for J; bases not matched to a gene: 5. The CDR3 DNA reads as TGCGCCAGCAGTCCCTCGGGACAGGACTATGGCTACACCTTC. Translating gives CASSPSGQDYGYTF.

The chain couples TRBV10-3 to TRBJ1-2; TRBD1 might be the D (6 bases). CDR3 length: 13 residues. Trimming took 3 bases from V and 8 from J, leaving 13 bases between them. CDR1 is ENHRY, CDR2 SYGVKD, per germline. The CDR3: CAISDIRGGGYTF. The CDR3 DNA is TGTGCCATCAGTGACATCCGGGGGGGCGGCTACACCTTC.

This rearrangement joins TRBV12-3 or TRBV12-4 to TRBJ1-1; D is perhaps TRBD1 (5 bases). The CDR3 has 13 residues. The ends were cut back, 7 bases at V and 1 base at J, with 10 bases in the middle. CDR3: CASTTDKNTEAFF. The DNA for the CDR3 is TGTGCCAGCACCACGGACAAGAACACTGAAGCTTTCTTT.

The chain is built from TRBV12-5 and TRBJ2-2; possibly TRBD2 for D (6 bases). Germline CDR1 reads LGHNT; CDR2 reads FRNRAP. The CDR3 is 17 amino acids. V was shortened by 1 base and J by 4 bases, with 16 bases between the two germline ends. CDR3 DNA sequence: TGTGCTAGTGGTTTGGAAAACAGATGGGGGGTCACCGGGGAGCTGTTTTTT. It encodes CASGLENRWGVTGELFF.

In its sample, this clone was seen once. This chain links TRBV28 with TRBJ2-3; 9 positions match TRBD2. The ends lost 7 bases at V and 4 bases at J; junction bases unmatched: 3. The CDR3 runs 13 residues. Germline V gene lookup returns CDR1 MDHEN and CDR2 SYDVKM. The CDR3 loop reads CASNIAGADTQYF. For the CDR3, the DNA is TGTGCCAGCAATATAGCGGGAGCAGATACGCAGTATTTT.

The genes are TRBV15 and TRBJ1-1, with a possible D match to TRBD1 (6 bases). Germline V gene data show CDR1 as LNHNV and CDR2 as YYDKDF (reference sequence). The germline V and J ends were trimmed by 1 base and 6 bases, with 12 bases remaining between them. This CDR3 is 14 amino acids long. CDR3 bases: TGTGCCACCAGCAGAGCGAGGGACATACCTGAAGCTTTCTTT. Translated: CATSRARDIPEAFF.

This chain links TRBV2 with TRBJ2-2, with 7 bases matching TRBD1. CDR1 SNHLY and CDR2 FYNNEI come from the germline V gene. This CDR3 is 15 amino acids long. J lost 3 bases, V lost 6 bases, and 7 bases had no gene match. Written as DNA, the CDR3 is TGTGCCAGCAGACAGAACAGGGGATACACCGGGGAGCTGTTTTTT. Translated: CASRQNRGYTGELFF.

This chain uses TRBV5-6 with TRBJ1-5, with D possibly matching TRBD1 (6 bases). This CDR3 has 18 amino acids. V dropped 5 bases and J dropped 1 base, with 22 bases sitting between them. CDR1 is SGHDT, CDR2 YYEEEE, per germline. The CDR3 is CASSLWGTSRLSNQPQHF. The CDR3 DNA sequence: TGTGCCAGCAGTTTGTGGGGGACATCAAGGTTGAGCAATCAGCCCCAGCATTTT.